One and the same sample provided the 9 T cell receptor beta chains below, sequenced in a study of cytomegalovirus exposure and HLA in healthy donors (dated by TCRdb to about 2017). Libraries came from the immunoSEQ multiplex PCR assay. A mixture of 60 forward primers for TCR Vbeta segments and 13 reverse primers for TCR Jbeta segments was used in the multiplex PCR. Entries here come from immuneACCESS through TCRdb and include only in-frame sequences with V and J called. Some clones fail to appear in such tables; in the studies checked, an unresolved V gene covers under half of the shortfall, and the cause of the remainder is unknown. The sample records about 150,000 clones, approximately 80% of which are singletons. The ten biggest clones cover more than 2% of the sample. The sample was PBMCs. The receptors originated from a boy aged 2 to 9 in good health and CMV-seronegative.

The CDR3 reads CACRLARDTGELFF. The CDR3 region has the DNA TGTGCCTGCCGGTTAGCGAGGGACACCGGGGAGCTGTTTTTT. The V and J genes are TRBV27 and TRBJ2-2; a possible D gene is TRBD2 (5 bases). CDR3 length: 14 amino acids. Deletions cut 11 bases from V and 3 bases from J, with 16 bases between. CDR1 and CDR2 from the germline V gene are MNHEY and SMNVEV (reference sequence).

V usage is TRBV4-1 and J usage is TRBJ2-1; TRBD2 aligns across 12 bases. In germline, CDR1 is MGHRA, CDR2 YSYEKL. The CDR3 runs 15 residues. V dropped 1 base and J dropped 6; count of bases not matched to a gene: 1. The CDR3 DNA follows: TGCGCCAGCAGCCAAGGACTAGCGGGGGCCAATGAGCAGTTCTTC. Its protein product is CASSQGLAGANEQFF.

The rearrangement joins TRBV14 to TRBJ2-1; no clear D gene. The V and J ends lost 1 base and 9 bases respectively, with 4 bases between them. The CDR3 has 11 residues. Per germline, CDR1 SGHDN and CDR2 FVKESK. The CDR3 bases are TGTGCCAGCAGCCAAGGGGCTGAGCAGTTCTTC. It yields the protein CASSQGAEQFF. Looking up the rest from reference TRBV14 and TRBJ2-1 gives the full variable domain: EAGVTQFPSHSVIEKGQTVTLRCDPISGHDNLYWYRRVMGKEIKFLLHFVKESKQDESGMPNNRFLAERTGGTYSTLKVQPAELEDSGVYFCASSQGAEQFFGPGTRLTVL.

As for this clone: A read error may account for a junction end that differs from germline. The chain links TRBV7-9 to TRBJ1-6, with 8 bases fitting TRBD1. The CDR3 extends over 19 amino acids. Germline-derived CDR1 and CDR2 are SEHNR and FQNEAQ (reference sequence). This chain's CDR3 is CSSSPRGRGLSSYNSPLHF. The DNA of the CDR3 is TGTTCCAGCAGCCCCCGTGGCAGGGGGCTGTCGTCCTATAATTCACCCCTCCACTTT.

This chain connects TRBV25-1 to TRBJ2-3; 8 nucleotides align to TRBD1. The V gene end was trimmed by 7 bases and the J gene end by 4 bases; junction bases not matched to a gene: 13. There are 16 residues in the CDR3. Germline V gene sequence: CDR1 MGHDK, CDR2 SYGVNS. The CDR3, as DNA: TGTGCCAGCACCCTCACAGGGGGTTTATATTCAGATACGCAGTATTTT. Translated: CASTLTGGLYSDTQYF.

The chain employs TRBV10-1 and TRBJ2-3, with unresolved D. This CDR3 has 13 residues. Germline V gene sequence: CDR1 WNHNN, CDR2 SYGVQD (reference sequence). Between the trimmed V and J ends, which lost 3 bases and 5 bases, there was a span of 9 bases. The DNA of the CDR3 is TGCGCCAGCAGTGATTCGCTGAGAGATACGCAGTATTTT. Translating gives CASSDSLRDTQYF.

The rearrangement joins TRBV29-1 to TRBJ1-2, with D possibly being TRBD1 (6 bases). In germline, CDR1 is SQVTM, CDR2 ANQGSEA. V lost 6 bases and J lost 7, with 15 bases in between. The CDR3 consists of 12 residues. CDR3 sequence reads: CSVLTGRGGYTF. CDR3 in DNA: TGCAGCGTCCTCACAGGGAGAGGTGGCTACACCTTC.

The CDR3 region has the DNA TGTGCCAGCAGCGCCAGCGGGATCAGTTACGAGCAGTACTTC. Translated, it gives CASSASGISYEQYF. This chain connects TRBV5-4 to TRBJ2-7; the match to TRBD2 covers 7 bases. Trimming removed 4 bases from V and 4 bases from J; junction bases left unmatched: 8. Germline V lookup: CDR1 SGHNT, CDR2 YYREEE (reference sequence). CDR3 length: 14 residues.

The CDR3 coding sequence is TGTGCCATCAGTGAGTTAGCAGGGGGCGCAAGGGCGAGTGAGCAGTTCTTC. This encodes CAISELAGGARASEQFF. This chain joins TRBV10-3 and TRBJ2-1, with 8 bases identical to TRBD1. This CDR3 is 17 amino acids long. The germline V gene has CDR1 ENHRY and CDR2 SYGVKD. V gave up 1 base and J gave up 9 bases; unmatched junction bases: 14.